This TCR beta chain appears in the sequencing data of a study of T cell responses to AZD1222 COVID-19 vaccine. Germline CDR1 reads LNHDA; CDR2 reads SQIVND (reference sequence). The CDR3 loop spans 14 amino acids. The V gene lost 5 bases and the J gene lost 4 bases, with 14 bases spanning the gap. This table comes from immunoSEQ multiplex PCR, and its TCRdb copy is limited to in-frame clones, with some not included. The data show 55,000 to 75,000 clones, roughly 90% seen once. This specimen consisted of peripheral blood, obtained on day 0 of AZD1222 vaccination. The sequence was collected from an adult in good health. The chain uses TRBV19 and TRBJ1-1; D might be TRBD1 (6 bases). In nucleotides, the CDR3 is TGTGCCAGTAGTCTGACAGGCGGAGGCACTGAAGCTTTCTTT. Protein sequence: CASSLTGGGTEAFF.